What follows are 10 T cell receptor beta chains derived from one specimen sequenced in a study of blood T cell repertoires in COVID-19. The assay was immunoSEQ multiplex PCR, and TCRdb's table has in-frame clones only and misses some. The sample has approximately 180,000 clones, around 85% seen once. The sample consisted of peripheral blood. These receptor sequences come from a human donor with active or convalescent COVID-19. The donor label of this sample is uncertain.

This chain uses TRBV7-3 with TRBJ2-2; 12 bases agree with TRBD1. CDR1 SGHTA and CDR2 FQGTGA come from the germline V gene. The junction had 5 bases not matched to a gene; V was cut back by 0 bases and J by 3 bases. The CDR3 consists of 18 residues. The CDR3 DNA sequence: TGTGCCAGCAGCTTAACCGCGGGACAGGGGGCTTACACCGGGGAGCTGTTTTTT. It is translated as CASSLTAGQGAYTGELFF.

The chain employs TRBV13 and TRBJ2-5; perhaps TRBD1 as D (5 bases). Trimming cost V 3 bases and J 5 bases, with 10 bases left between them. Germline V gene lookup returns CDR1 PRHDT and CDR2 FYEKMQ (reference sequence). The CDR3 contains 13 residues. The CDR3 is CASSFGWGETQYF. CDR3 DNA sequence: TGTGCCAGCAGCTTCGGTTGGGGCGAGACCCAGTACTTC.

This clone was detected only once. The chain carries TRBV5-1 and TRBJ1-2; 8 positions match TRBD1. The V gene's germline CDR1 is SGHRS and CDR2 YFSETQ. V lost 5 bases to trimming and J lost 2 bases; unmatched junction nucleotides: 5. The CDR3 contains 14 residues. The CDR3 sequence: CASRGAGGNYGYTF. The CDR3 DNA follows: TGCGCCAGCAGAGGGGCAGGGGGCAACTATGGCTACACCTTC. The full variable domain, in which reference TRBV5-1 and TRBJ1-2 provide the parts outside the CDR3, is KAGVTQTPRYLIKTRGQQVTLSCSPISGHRSVSWYQQTPGQGLQFLFEYFSETQRNKGNFPGRFSGRQFSNSRSEMNVSTLELGDSALYLCASRGAGGNYGYTFGSGTRLTVV.

The V and J genes are TRBV28 and TRBJ1-6; maybe TRBD1 (6 bases). The CDR3 has 16 amino acids. CDR1 is MDHEN and CDR2 is SYDVKM in the germline V gene. The ends were cut back, 1 base at V and 10 bases at J, with 17 bases in the middle. CDR3 residues: CASSLYGGGAGSPLHF. The CDR3 nucleotides read TGTGCCAGCAGTTTATATGGTGGGGGGGCCGGATCACCCCTCCACTTT.

This chain connects TRBV5-1 to TRBJ2-7; TRBD1 matches at 10 bases. Trimming at V came to 4 bases and at J to 7 bases, leaving 8 bases not matched to a gene. This CDR3 region has 14 residues. Germline CDR1 is SGHRS and CDR2 is YFSETQ. The CDR3 spells CASSRGQGGLEQYF. The DNA of the CDR3 is TGCGCCAGCAGCCGAGGACAGGGGGGCTTGGAGCAGTACTTC.

The V and J genes are TRBV6-1 and TRBJ1-2; possible D gene TRBD1, 5 bases. This CDR3 has 15 residues. With 0 bases removed from V and 1 base from J, the gap between germline ends came to 9 bases. The germline V gene encodes CDR1 MNHNS and CDR2 SASEGT. CDR3 sequence: CASSEAGQGNYGYTF. The CDR3 DNA reads as TGTGCCAGCAGTGAAGCAGGGCAGGGTAACTATGGCTACACCTTC.

The gene calls are TRBV6-5 and TRBJ2-4, with a possible D match to TRBD1 (5 bases). The germline V gene has CDR1 MNHEY and CDR2 SVGAGI. V lost 5 bases and J lost 3, with 11 bases in between. This CDR3 has 14 amino acids. The CDR3 DNA reads TGTGCCAGCAGTCTCAGGGTCGGCAAAAACATTCAGTACTTC. It is translated as CASSLRVGKNIQYF.

This rearrangement joins TRBV28 to TRBJ2-7; TRBD1 is a possible D gene (7 bases). CDR1 is MDHEN, CDR2 SYDVKM, per germline. Trimming shortened V by 5 bases and J by 2 bases, and 16 bases separated the two germline ends. The CDR3 is made up of 15 amino acids. The CDR3 sequence is CASSGGDSRAYEQYF. In DNA form, the CDR3 reads TGTGCCAGCAGTGGCGGGGACAGCCGGGCCTACGAGCAGTACTTC. Drawing the rest from reference TRBV28 and TRBJ2-7, the complete variable domain is DVKVTQSSRYLVKRTGEKVFLECVQDMDHENMFWYRQDPGLGLRLIYFSYDVKMKEKGDIPEGYSVSREKKERFSLILESASTNQTSMYLCASSGGDSRAYEQYFGPGTRLTVT.

This chain uses TRBV7-2 with TRBJ2-1; 11 bases are a match to TRBD2. In germline, CDR1 is SGHTA, CDR2 FQGNSA. Trimming removed 5 bases from V and 6 bases from J; junction bases left unmatched: 9. The CDR3 runs 16 residues. CDR3 DNA: TGTGCCAGCAGCAAAGATAGCGGGGGGGCGATCAATGAGCAGTTCTTC. Its translation is CASSKDSGGAINEQFF.

This clone was observed a few times. The V call is TRBV9, the J call TRBJ2-3, with 8 bases aligning to TRBD1. Losses at the gene ends were 3 bases for V and 1 base for J; bases not matched to a gene: 7. The CDR3 contains 16 residues. Germline V gene lookup returns CDR1 SGDLS and CDR2 YYNGEE. CDR3 in amino acids: CASSASGGRGTDTQYF. In DNA form, the CDR3 reads TGTGCCAGCAGCGCTTCAGGGGGCAGGGGCACAGATACGCAGTATTTT.